The 30 T cell receptor beta chains below come from one sample, sequenced in a study of T cells expressing NK-cell markers. TCRdb re-called the 5' RACE reads; one entry per CDR3 protein, DNA not given. Its table records a few hundred thousand distinct CDR3 sequences. Sample: blood T cells: a sorted CD56 or NKG2C T cell subset, CD4+ or CD8+ T cells, or bulk PBMC T cells (not recorded which). These receptors were taken from a woman between 45 and 65 years old in good health.

The chain combines TRBV12-5 with TRBJ1-5; the TCRdb call, TRBD1, lacks DNA for checking. This CDR3 region has 12 residues. Germline V gives CDR1 LGHNT, CDR2 FRNRAP. The CDR3: CASGSGVQPQHF.

The chain recombines TRBV6-6 with TRBJ2-6; TCRdb proposes TRBD1, but this gene call is untestable without DNA. Looked up from germline, CDR1 is MNHNY and CDR2 is SVGAGI (reference sequence). CDR3 length: 16 residues. The CDR3: CASSYSAGTGANVLTF.

The J gene is TRBJ2-1, the V gene TRBV27; no DNA is available, so the TRBD1 call from TCRdb remains unchecked. Germline V gene sequence: CDR1 MNHEY, CDR2 SMNVEV (reference sequence). The CDR3 has 11 residues. CDR3 loop: CASSSPGKQFF.

This chain connects TRBV10-3 to TRBJ2-1. CDR3 length: 13 amino acids. Looked up from germline, CDR1 is ENHRY and CDR2 is SYGVKD. The CDR3 loop reads CAINGVEYNEQFF.

The chain employs TRBV4-1 and TRBJ2-4; TCRdb's assignment of TRBD1 cannot be checked, as there is no DNA. Germline CDR1 and CDR2: MGHRA and YSYEKL. CDR3 size: 14 residues. The CDR3 is CASSQVRQGNIQYF.

The chain employs TRBV7-9 and TRBJ2-5; TCRdb's D gene call, TRBD1, goes unchecked for lack of DNA. The CDR3 has 15 residues. Germline CDR1 is SEHNR and CDR2 is FQNEAQ (reference sequence). CDR3 amino acids: CASSPSPGVQETQYF.

The chain carries TRBV3-1 and TRBJ1-4; lacking DNA, the TRBD1 call made by TCRdb goes unchecked. Germline CDR1 and CDR2: LGHDT and YNNKEL (reference sequence). CDR3 length: 15 residues. CDR3 sequence: CASSQRQVQGQKLFF.

The V gene is TRBV2, the J gene TRBJ2-1; lacking DNA, the TRBD1 call made by TCRdb goes unchecked. The CDR3 covers 12 residues. Germline V gene data show CDR1 as SNHLY and CDR2 as FYNNEI. The CDR3 sequence is CASSGPASEQFF.

The chain uses TRBV30 and TRBJ2-1. The CDR3 runs 16 residues. CDR1 GTSNPN and CDR2 SVGIG come from the germline V gene (reference sequence). The CDR3 is CAWSDKAGASYNEQFF.

The CDR3 loop reads CASSQELSHTGELFF. The chain links TRBV14 to TRBJ2-2. Germline values: CDR1 SGHDN, CDR2 FVKESK. The CDR3 has 15 residues.

CDR3 sequence: CATSDPSYRDRSYNEQFF. The rearrangement joins TRBV24-1 to TRBJ2-1; TCRdb designates TRBD1, a call that cannot be tested without DNA. The CDR3 extends over 18 amino acids. From germline, CDR1 is KGHDR and CDR2 SFDVKD.

J is TRBJ2-5 and V is TRBV9; the D call from TCRdb, TRBD1, cannot be confirmed without DNA. Germline CDR1 reads SGDLS; CDR2 reads YYNGEE. This CDR3 spans 16 amino acids. The CDR3 loop reads CASSAGTGRLGETQYF.

The chain joins TRBV3-1 to TRBJ2-1. Germline V gene lookup returns CDR1 LGHDT and CDR2 YNNKEL (reference sequence). The CDR3 covers 14 residues. The CDR3 spells CASRGRGSYNEQFF.

The chain links TRBV7-2 to TRBJ2-7. CDR3 length equals 12 residues. Germline V gene lookup returns CDR1 SGHTA and CDR2 FQGNSA. The chain's CDR3 is CASSLDISEQYF. Full variable domain (rest looked up from reference TRBV7-2 and TRBJ2-7): GAGVSQSPSNKVTEKGKDVELRCDPISGHTALYWYRQSLGQGLEFLIYFQGNSAPDKSGLPSDRFSAERTGGSVSTLTIQRTQQEDSAVYLCASSLDISEQYFGPGTRLTVT.

The rearrangement links TRBV19 to TRBJ1-1; TCRdb calls TRBD1, which cannot be checked without DNA. The CDR3 is 13 residues long. Per germline, CDR1 LNHDA and CDR2 SQIVND (reference sequence). This CDR3 reads CASSIGGGTEAFF.

The chain joins TRBV7-2 to TRBJ1-1. The CDR3 contains 11 residues. CDR1 and CDR2 from the germline V gene are SGHTA and FQGNSA. The CDR3: CATTKEVRAFF.

The J gene is TRBJ2-5, the V gene TRBV7-6; TCRdb lists TRBD1, though no DNA is available to test this call. This CDR3 region has 14 residues. Germline lookup yields CDR1 SGHVS and CDR2 FNYEAQ. CDR3 sequence reads: CASSGGANQETQYF.

This rearrangement joins TRBV3-1 to TRBJ2-2. This CDR3 has 12 residues. Germline values: CDR1 LGHDT, CDR2 YNNKEL (reference sequence). CDR3 sequence: CASSFKTGELFF.

This chain uses TRBV28 with TRBJ2-5; TCRdb lists TRBD2, though no DNA is available to test this call. Germline V gene data show CDR1 as MDHEN and CDR2 as SYDVKM. The length of the CDR3 is 13 residues. The CDR3 reads CASLASGRETQYF.

The rearrangement joins TRBV7-2 to TRBJ2-5; the TRBD1 assignment by TCRdb is unverifiable without DNA. Germline V gene lookup returns CDR1 SGHTA and CDR2 FQGNSA. The CDR3 sequence is 15 residues long. This CDR3 is CASSLAGQGAETQYF.

The V and J genes are TRBV3-1 and TRBJ1-2. Germline CDR1 LGHDT, CDR2 YNNKEL (reference sequence). The CDR3 loop spans 14 amino acids. The CDR3 spells CASSQSEGYYGYTF.

V usage is TRBV4-1 and J usage is TRBJ2-2; as DNA is missing, the TRBD1 call by TCRdb cannot be tested. Germline V lookup: CDR1 MGHRA, CDR2 YSYEKL. CDR3 length equals 16 residues. CDR3: CASSRGSGPSTGELFF.

This rearrangement joins TRBV20-1 to TRBJ1-3. Germline V gene lookup returns CDR1 DFQATT and CDR2 SNEGSKA (reference sequence). The CDR3 totals 14 residues. The CDR3 is CSAISTHSGNTIYF.

This rearrangement joins TRBV4-1 to TRBJ2-7; no DNA is available, so the TRBD2 call from TCRdb remains unchecked. The CDR3 is made up of 16 amino acids. Germline V gives CDR1 MGHRA, CDR2 YSYEKL. CDR3 loop: CASSQVGSGRTYEQYF.

V is TRBV4-2 and J is TRBJ1-2; TCRdb outputs TRBD1, but without DNA this stays unchecked. Germline V gene data show CDR1 as LGHNA and CDR2 as YNFKEQ. The CDR3 loop spans 14 amino acids. CDR3 protein: CASSQAGQISGYTF.

The V and J genes are TRBV12-3 or TRBV12-4 and TRBJ1-1. This CDR3 is built from 13 residues. CDR3 loop: CASSLEMNTEAFF.

The chain joins TRBV3-1 to TRBJ2-7; the D gene TCRdb calls, TRBD2, cannot be checked with no DNA. The CDR3 extends over 15 amino acids. Per germline, CDR1 LGHDT and CDR2 YNNKEL (reference sequence). This chain's CDR3 is CASSLGLAGVREQYF.

This chain links TRBV15 with TRBJ1-5; as DNA is missing, the TRBD1 call by TCRdb cannot be tested. Germline V gene data show CDR1 as LNHNV and CDR2 as YYDKDF (reference sequence). This CDR3 contains 14 residues. The CDR3 sequence: CATSRDPGRQPQHF.

The chain joins TRBV20-1 to TRBJ2-3; checking the TCRdb D call of TRBD2 is not possible without DNA. This CDR3 comprises 15 residues. Germline CDR1 DFQATT, CDR2 SNEGSKA (reference sequence). CDR3 residues: CSARILRRAADTQYF.

This CDR3 reads CASSVVEVWGSGANVLTF. The chain has TRBV9 and TRBJ2-6. Germline V lookup: CDR1 SGDLS, CDR2 YYNGEE. This CDR3 region has 18 residues.